These T cell receptor beta chains were read from a single sample in a study of OX40 agonist ivuxolimab in advanced cancers. Sequencing was performed with immunoSEQ multiplex PCR; in TCRdb, only in-frame clones are kept and a portion is missing. Of roughly 90,000 clones listed, approximately 94% are singletons. The sample in question was CD4+ or CD8+ T cells sorted from blood, obtained in a trial of the OX40 agonist ivuxolimab. These receptors were taken from an adult with an advanced solid tumor such as melanoma, head and neck, liver or kidney cancer. Both conserved end residues are part of each CDR3. The order of the fields is CDR3 length, clone size, J gene, V gene, D gene, CDR3 protein, CDR3 DNA. A D gene is named only where the DNA matches it firmly. Expanded clones are given a class, and other clones once, few, many or no size at all.

length: 14
size: .
J: TRBJ2-7
V: TRBV5-1
D: .
CDR3: CASSPMRSFYEQYF
DNA: TGCGCCAGCAGCCCGATGAGGTCTTTCTACGAGCAGTACTTC

length: 15
size: medium-sized
J: TRBJ1-5
V: TRBV6-6
D: .
CDR3: CASGLRVYSNQPQHF
DNA: TGTGCCAGCGGCCTGCGGGTTTATAGCAATCAGCCCCAGCATTTT

length: 14
size: .
J: TRBJ1-2
V: TRBV5-8
D: TRBD1
CDR3: CASSLDRGRDGYTF
DNA: TGTGCCAGCAGCCTGGACAGGGGCCGGGATGGCTACACCTTC

length: 14
size: .
J: TRBJ2-1
V: TRBV29-1
D: TRBD1
CDR3: CSVEEGQGDNEQFF
DNA: TGCAGCGTTGAAGAAGGACAGGGGGACAATGAGCAGTTCTTC

length: 16
size: .
J: TRBJ2-7
V: TRBV6-1
D: .
CDR3: CASSELTGRGANEQYF
DNA: TGTGCCAGCAGTGAACTGACAGGGAGGGGGGCTAACGAGCAGTACTTC

length: 15
size: .
J: TRBJ1-1
V: TRBV7-9
D: .
CDR3: CASSFSGGMNTEAFF
DNA: TGTGCCAGCAGCTTTTCGGGCGGGATGAACACTGAAGCTTTCTTT

length: 17
size: once
J: TRBJ2-7
V: TRBV7-2
D: TRBD2
CDR3: CASSPPGLAGDSYEQYF
DNA: TGTGCCAGCAGCCCGCCGGGACTAGCGGGAGACTCCTACGAGCAGTACTTC

length: 17
size: .
J: TRBJ2-5
V: TRBV4-1
D: TRBD2
CDR3: CASSQGTGGRAGETQYF
DNA: TGCGCCAGCAGCCAAGGAACGGGCGGGAGGGCCGGTGAGACCCAGTACTTC

length: 14
size: .
J: TRBJ1-5
V: TRBV19
D: .
CDR3: CASSVDSFNQPQHF
DNA: TGTGCCAGTAGTGTCGACAGTTTTAATCAGCCCCAGCATTTT

length: 14
size: once
J: TRBJ2-1
V: TRBV9
D: .
CDR3: CASSGGEAYNEQFF
DNA: TGTGCCAGCAGCGGGGGGGAAGCCTACAATGAGCAGTTCTTC

length: 15
size: .
J: TRBJ2-7
V: TRBV5-1
D: TRBD2
CDR3: CASSLLPGGSYEQYF
DNA: TGCGCCAGCAGCTTGCTACCGGGAGGGTCCTACGAGCAGTACTTC

length: 15
size: .
J: TRBJ2-7
V: TRBV5-4
D: .
CDR3: CASSQGLGNSYEQYF
DNA: TGTGCCAGCAGCCAAGGATTGGGAAACAGCTACGAGCAGTACTTC

length: 15
size: .
J: TRBJ2-3
V: TRBV13
D: .
CDR3: CASSFGGGGTDTQYF
DNA: TGTGCCAGCAGCTTCGGGGGAGGGGGAACAGATACGCAGTATTTT

length: 17
size: once
J: TRBJ1-1
V: TRBV6-1
D: .
CDR3: CASSEFIRGGQNTEAFF
DNA: TGTGCCAGCAGTGAATTTATCCGGGGCGGCCAGAACACTGAAGCTTTCTTT

length: 15
size: .
J: TRBJ1-5
V: TRBV7-3
D: .
CDR3: CASSLAGQRPEPQHF
DNA: TGTGCCAGCAGCTTAGCGGGTCAGCGTCCGGAGCCCCAGCATTTT

length: 13
size: .
J: TRBJ1-2
V: TRBV6-6
D: .
CDR3: CASSLVQDYGYTF
DNA: TGTGCCAGCAGTTTAGTGCAGGACTATGGCTACACCTTC

length: 15
size: .
J: TRBJ2-7
V: TRBV6-1
D: TRBD2
CDR3: CASSEAGTSSYEQYF
DNA: TGTGCCAGCAGTGAAGCCGGGACTAGCTCCTACGAGCAGTACTTC

length: 17
size: .
J: TRBJ1-2
V: TRBV7-9
D: TRBD1
CDR3: CASSARDRGRSNYGYTF
DNA: TGTGCCAGCAGCGCCCGGGACAGGGGAAGGTCCAACTATGGCTACACCTTC

length: 16
size: once
J: TRBJ1-5
V: TRBV30
D: .
CDR3: CAWSWGRVQLGQPQHF
DNA: TGTGCCTGGAGCTGGGGCAGGGTACAATTGGGTCAGCCCCAGCATTTT

length: 13
size: .
J: TRBJ1-5
V: TRBV28
D: .
CDR3: CASSSEGRVAQHF
DNA: TGTGCCAGCAGTTCAGAGGGGAGGGTAGCCCAGCATTTT

length: 14
size: few
J: TRBJ1-2
V: TRBV7-9
D: .
CDR3: CASSPSIRGLGYTF
DNA: TGTGCCAGCAGCCCTTCAATTAGGGGCTTGGGCTACACCTTC

length: 14
size: .
J: TRBJ1-1
V: TRBV4-1
D: .
CDR3: CASSQEGWEAEAFF
DNA: TGCGCCAGCAGCCAAGAGGGGTGGGAGGCTGAAGCTTTCTTT

length: 14
size: .
J: TRBJ2-5
V: TRBV11-2
D: .
CDR3: CASSLGLQQETQYF
DNA: TGTGCCAGCAGCTTAGGTTTACAGCAAGAGACCCAGTACTTC

length: 14
size: few
J: TRBJ1-4
V: TRBV25-1
D: .
CDR3: CASSGTVSNEKLFF
DNA: TGTGCCAGCAGTGGGACAGTTTCCAATGAAAAACTGTTTTTT

length: 14
size: .
J: TRBJ2-3
V: TRBV7-6
D: TRBD2
CDR3: CASSLAAGADTQYF
DNA: TGTGCCAGCAGCTTAGCGGCGGGGGCAGATACGCAGTATTTT

length: 18
size: .
J: TRBJ1-4
V: TRBV4-3
D: .
CDR3: CASSQDRWRSSTNEKLFF
DNA: TGCGCCAGCAGCCAAGATAGGTGGAGATCTTCAACTAATGAAAAACTGTTTTTT

length: 17
size: .
J: TRBJ2-5
V: TRBV13
D: TRBD1
CDR3: CASSQTGTGDLWETQYF
DNA: TGTGCCAGCAGCCAAACAGGGACAGGGGATTTATGGGAGACCCAGTACTTC

length: 15
size: .
J: TRBJ2-7
V: TRBV5-4
D: TRBD1
CDR3: CASSLDGTGGNEQYF
DNA: TGTGCCAGCAGCTTGGACGGGACAGGGGGGAACGAGCAGTACTTC

length: 15
size: .
J: TRBJ1-5
V: TRBV15
D: .
CDR3: CATSRPRRVNQPQHF
DNA: TGTGCCACCAGCAGACCTAGACGGGTCAATCAGCCCCAGCATTTT

length: 14
size: .
J: TRBJ1-2
V: TRBV4-1
D: TRBD1
CDR3: CASSPGQGEYGYTF
DNA: TGCGCCAGCAGCCCCGGACAGGGGGAATATGGCTACACCTTC